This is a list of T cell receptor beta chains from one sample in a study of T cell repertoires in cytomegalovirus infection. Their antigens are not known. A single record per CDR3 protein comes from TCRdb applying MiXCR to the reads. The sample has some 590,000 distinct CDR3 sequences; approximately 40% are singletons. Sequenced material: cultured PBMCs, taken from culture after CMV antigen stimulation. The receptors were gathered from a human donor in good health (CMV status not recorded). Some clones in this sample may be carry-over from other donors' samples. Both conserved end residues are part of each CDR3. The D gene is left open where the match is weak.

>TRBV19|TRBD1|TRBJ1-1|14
CASSKGQMNTEAFF
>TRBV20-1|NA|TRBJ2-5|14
CSASPGSLGETQYF
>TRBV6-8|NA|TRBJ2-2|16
CASSWGRTANTGELFF
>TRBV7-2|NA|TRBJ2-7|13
CASSPYQAYEQYF
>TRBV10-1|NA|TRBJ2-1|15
CASSEDPSSYNEQFF
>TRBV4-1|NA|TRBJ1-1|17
CASSQVRVVRASTEAFF
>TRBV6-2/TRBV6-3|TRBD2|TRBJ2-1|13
CASSSNSGRGQFF
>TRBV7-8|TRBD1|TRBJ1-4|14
CASSRDRVNEKLFF
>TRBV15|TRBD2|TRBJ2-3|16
CATSRVLAGGTDTQYF
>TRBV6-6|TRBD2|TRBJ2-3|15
CASSATSGGRDTQYF
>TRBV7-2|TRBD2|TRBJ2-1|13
CASSKDGRDEQFF
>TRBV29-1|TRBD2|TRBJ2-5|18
CSVVPTSGRWVIQETQYF
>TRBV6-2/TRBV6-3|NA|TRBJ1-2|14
CAPPWGSEVYGYTF
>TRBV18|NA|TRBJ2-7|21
CASSPGGPFRLPLPRDYEQYF
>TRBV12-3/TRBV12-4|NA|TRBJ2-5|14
CASSLLVRGETQYF
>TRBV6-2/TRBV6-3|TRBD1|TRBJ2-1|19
CASSPTGVPASKSYNEQFF